The clone carrying this T cell receptor (beta chain) was observed a handful of times. Its specificity is not known. This nonspecific control used anti-CD3/anti-CD28 bead stimulation of CD4+ T cells. Sorting of responding CD4+ T cells relied on upregulated CD40 ligand together with CD69. The ends were cut back, 0 bases at V and 7 bases at J, with 17 bases in the middle. Germline CDR1 SGHRS, CDR2 YFSETQ. The CDR3 consists of 15 residues. This specimen belongs to a study of persistence of HIV-infected CD4 T cells. The libraries were made with immunoSEQ version 4 in survey mode. Some clones are missing from TCRdb's copy, which holds only in-frame ones; the method was immunoSEQ multiplex PCR. The repertoire has under 45,000 clones, about 90% of them found once; the top ten carry approximately 0.97%.

The sequences come from CD4+ T cells sorted from PBMCs after roughly 20-hour stimulation, collected from a patient who received antiretroviral therapy. The V and J genes are TRBV5-1 and TRBJ2-7, with D unresolved. This sequence originates from an adult man with HIV who was CMV-seropositive. CDR3 coding DNA: TGCGCCAGCAGCTTGGATACGGACCTCGTGGGGGAGCAGTACTTC. Its translation: CASSLDTDLVGEQYF.